This T cell receptor (beta chain) comes out of a study of blood T cells in healthy people across ages. This CDR3 is 15 amino acids long. Germline V gene lookup returns CDR1 SGHTA and CDR2 FQGNSA. Alongside a J-beta primer mix, a sample-barcoded 5' primer served in a second PCR lasting about 6 to 12 cycles. From the 5' RACE reads, TCRdb called clonotypes with MiXCR, one entry per CDR3 protein. The data contain some 900,000 distinct CDR3 sequences, around 28% of them singletons. This clonotype was seen only a few times. One end of the junction fails to match germline, which may point to a read error. This sequence joins TRBV7-2 and TRBJ2-3, with 8 bases aligning to TRBD1. The sample was blood. This receptor was identified in a woman aged 80 or over in good health. CDR3 DNA sequence: TGTGCCGGCAGCTCTTGGACAGGGAGCACAGATACGCAGTATTTT. Its translation is CAGSSWTGSTDTQYF.